This is a list of T cell receptor beta chains from one sample in a study of CD8 T cells in Susac syndrome. TCRdb ran MiXCR on the immunoSEQ multiplex PCR reads and lists one entry per CDR3 protein. The sample records about 180,000 distinct CDR3 sequences, roughly 94% being singletons. Sequencing was done on a sample of CD4+ T cells from PBMCs. The receptors shown here come from a human donor with Susac syndrome. Each CDR3 is given with its conserved first and last residue.

>TRBV9|16
CASSTRTSGGDSTQYF
>TRBV18|14
CASSPSSSGNTIYF
>TRBV19|12
CASSIAQGGQFF
>TRBV11-2|11
CASSLGTEQYF
>TRBV21-1|16
CASSAPWGRESYEQYF
>TRBV15|15
CATSSRDRGGNEQFF
>TRBV9|16
CASSADDRRSGNTIYF
>TRBV19|11
CASEAVGGYTF
>TRBV9|14
CASSVLTGTDTQYF
>TRBV20-1|13
CSAGGAGVYEQYF
>TRBV29-1|13
CSVEVGNFNEQFF
>TRBV9|14
CASSVGQGRETQYF
>TRBV4-1|10
CAPQQTTWNF
>TRBV6-5|14
CASSPQGGRTEAFF
>TRBV12-3/TRBV12-4|15
CASRGGLAGGGEQFF
>TRBV20-1|13
CSATLRAGHEQFF
>TRBV23-1|16
CASSQTRGPLGPEQFF
>TRBV11-2|17
CASSLGLVTGYQETQYF
>TRBV12-3/TRBV12-4|16
CASSSFNRDLRNIQYF
>TRBV7-3|15
CASSSDRGQNGELFF
>TRBV20-1|11
CSAATGEGYTF
>TRBV2|12
CASSGGGTNPYF
>TRBV25-1|15
CASSEYKGTDRTQYF
>TRBV7-9|15
CASSLRGVPTGGYTF
>TRBV5-1|17
CASSSDPRTRYQETQYF
>TRBV7-2|15
CASSLELAGYNEQFF
>TRBV29-1|13
CSVRPGTGVGYTF
>TRBV18|12
CASSPLGGRMIF
>TRBV4-1|15
CASSPGSTLPYEQYF
>TRBV20-1|16
CSATPGVAGGYNEQFF
>TRBV20-1|15
CSALIPRGANSPLHF
>TRBV13|15
CASSPDRALAAEAFF